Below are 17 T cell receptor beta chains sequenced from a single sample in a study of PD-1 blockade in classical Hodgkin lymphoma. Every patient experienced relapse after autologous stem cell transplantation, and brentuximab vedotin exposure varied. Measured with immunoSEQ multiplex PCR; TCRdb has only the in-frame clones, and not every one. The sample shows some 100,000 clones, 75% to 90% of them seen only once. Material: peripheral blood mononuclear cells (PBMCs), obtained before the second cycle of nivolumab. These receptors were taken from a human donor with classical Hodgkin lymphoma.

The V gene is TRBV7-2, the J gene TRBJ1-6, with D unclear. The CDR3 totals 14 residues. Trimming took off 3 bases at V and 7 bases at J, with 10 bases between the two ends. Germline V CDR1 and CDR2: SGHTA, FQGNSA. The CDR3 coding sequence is TGTGCCAGCAGCTTCCGGGCCCCCAATTCACCCCTCCACTTT. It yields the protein CASSFRAPNSPLHF. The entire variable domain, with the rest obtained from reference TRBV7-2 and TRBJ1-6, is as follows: GAGVSQSPSNKVTEKGKDVELRCDPISGHTALYWYRQSLGQGLEFLIYFQGNSAPDKSGLPSDRFSAERTGGSVSTLTIQRTQQEDSAVYLCASSFRAPNSPLHFGNGTRLTVT.

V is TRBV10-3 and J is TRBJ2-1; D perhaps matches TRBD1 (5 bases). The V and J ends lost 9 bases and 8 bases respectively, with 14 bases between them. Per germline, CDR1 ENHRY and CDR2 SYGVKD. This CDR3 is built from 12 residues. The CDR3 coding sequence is TGTGCCATTAAAAATACAGGTCATGAGCAGTTCTTC. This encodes CAIKNTGHEQFF.

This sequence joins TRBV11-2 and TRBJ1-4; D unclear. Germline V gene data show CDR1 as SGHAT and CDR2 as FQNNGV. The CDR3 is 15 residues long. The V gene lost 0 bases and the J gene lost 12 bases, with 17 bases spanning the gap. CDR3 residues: CASSLEGSGQGQLFF. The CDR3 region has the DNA TGTGCCAGCAGCTTAGAAGGCTCCGGGCAAGGTCAACTGTTTTTT.

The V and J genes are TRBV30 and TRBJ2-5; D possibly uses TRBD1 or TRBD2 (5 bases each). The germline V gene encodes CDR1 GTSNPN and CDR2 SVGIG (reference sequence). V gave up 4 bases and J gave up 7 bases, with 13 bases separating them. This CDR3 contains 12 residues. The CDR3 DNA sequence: TGTGCCTGGACCCCGGCGAGGGGGACCCAGTACTTC. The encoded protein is CAWTPARGTQYF.

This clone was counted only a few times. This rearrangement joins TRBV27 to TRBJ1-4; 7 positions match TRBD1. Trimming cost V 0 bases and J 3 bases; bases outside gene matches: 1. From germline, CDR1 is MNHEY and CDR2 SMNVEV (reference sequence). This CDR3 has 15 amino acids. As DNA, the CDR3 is TGTGCCAGCAGTTTATCAGGACAGGCTAATGAAAAACTGTTTTTT. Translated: CASSLSGQANEKLFF.

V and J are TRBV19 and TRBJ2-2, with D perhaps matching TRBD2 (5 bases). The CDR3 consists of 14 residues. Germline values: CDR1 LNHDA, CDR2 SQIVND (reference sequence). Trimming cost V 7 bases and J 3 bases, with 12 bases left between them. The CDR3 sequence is CASTRSGYTGELFF. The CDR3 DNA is TGTGCCAGTACCCGAAGCGGTTACACCGGGGAGCTGTTTTTT.

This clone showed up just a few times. The chain's CDR3 is CASSPLQGENGYTF. The CDR3 nucleotides read TGTGCCAGCTCACCGCTACAGGGGGAGAATGGCTACACCTTC. The chain has TRBV18 and TRBJ1-2; 8 bases line up with TRBD1. Germline trimming cut 3 bases from V and 6 bases from J; bases unmatched to any gene: 6. The V gene's germline CDR1 is KGHSH and CDR2 LQKENI. The CDR3 covers 14 residues.

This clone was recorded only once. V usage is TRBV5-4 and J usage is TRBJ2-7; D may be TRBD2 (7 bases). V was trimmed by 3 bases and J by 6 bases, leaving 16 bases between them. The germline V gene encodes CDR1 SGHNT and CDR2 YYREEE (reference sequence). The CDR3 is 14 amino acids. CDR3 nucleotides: TGTGCCAGCAGCTCCCTACAGGGAGGGGGCGAGCAGTACTTC. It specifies CASSSLQGGGEQYF.

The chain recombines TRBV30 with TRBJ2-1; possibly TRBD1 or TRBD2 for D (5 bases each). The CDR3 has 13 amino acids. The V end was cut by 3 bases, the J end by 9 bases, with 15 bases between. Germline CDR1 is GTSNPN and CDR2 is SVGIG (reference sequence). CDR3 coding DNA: TGTGCCTGGAGGCTAAAGTGGGGGACTGAGCAGTTCTTC. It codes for CAWRLKWGTEQFF.

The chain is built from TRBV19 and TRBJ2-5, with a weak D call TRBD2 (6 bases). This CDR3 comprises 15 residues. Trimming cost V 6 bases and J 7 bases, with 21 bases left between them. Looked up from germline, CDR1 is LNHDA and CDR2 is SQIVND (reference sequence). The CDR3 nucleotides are TGTGCCAGTAGCACCCTCGTGGCGGGGACGGGGACCCAGTACTTC. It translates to CASSTLVAGTGTQYF.

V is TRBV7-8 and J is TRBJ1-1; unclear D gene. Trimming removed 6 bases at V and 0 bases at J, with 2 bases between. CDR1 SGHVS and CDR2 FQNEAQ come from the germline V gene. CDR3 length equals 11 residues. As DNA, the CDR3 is TGTGCCAGCAGTATGAACACTGAAGCTTTCTTT. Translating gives CASSMNTEAFF.

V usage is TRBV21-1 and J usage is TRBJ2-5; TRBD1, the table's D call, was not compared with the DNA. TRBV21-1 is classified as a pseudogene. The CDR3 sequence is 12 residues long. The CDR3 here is CARDRGWETQYF. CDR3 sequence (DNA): TGTGCCAGGGACAGGGGCTGGGAGACCCAGTACTTC.

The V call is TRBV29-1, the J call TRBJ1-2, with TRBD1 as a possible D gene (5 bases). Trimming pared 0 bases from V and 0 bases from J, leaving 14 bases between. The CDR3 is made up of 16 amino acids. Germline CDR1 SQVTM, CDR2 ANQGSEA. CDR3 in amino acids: CSVEDPMGRSNYGYTF. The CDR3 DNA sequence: TGCAGCGTTGAAGACCCAATGGGACGCTCTAACTATGGCTACACCTTC.

DNA of the CDR3: TGTGCCAGCAGTGGGACTAGCGGAGAAGAGACCCAGTACTTC. Protein sequence: CASSGTSGEETQYF. The rearrangement links TRBV2 to TRBJ2-5; 10 bases are shared with TRBD2. The ends lost 4 bases at V and 3 bases at J; junction bases unmatched: 2. The CDR3 length is 14 residues. The germline gives CDR1 SNHLY, CDR2 FYNNEI.

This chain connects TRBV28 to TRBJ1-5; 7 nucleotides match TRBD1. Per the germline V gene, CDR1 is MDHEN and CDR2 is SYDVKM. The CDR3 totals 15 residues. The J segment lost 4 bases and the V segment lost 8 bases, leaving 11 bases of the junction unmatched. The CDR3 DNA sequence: TGTGCCAGCGGACGGAAGGGGGCTCAGAATCAGCCCCAGCATTTT. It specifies CASGRKGAQNQPQHF.

Here the CDR3 DNA reads TGTGCCAGTAGTATAGCAGAGGGGGGCGTCTCTGGAAACACCATATATTTT. It yields the protein CASSIAEGGVSGNTIYF. The chain employs TRBV19 and TRBJ1-3, with a tentative D call TRBD1 (6 bases). V was trimmed by 1 base and J by 0 bases, leaving 13 bases between them. The CDR3 covers 17 residues. Per the germline V gene, CDR1 is LNHDA and CDR2 is SQIVND (reference sequence).

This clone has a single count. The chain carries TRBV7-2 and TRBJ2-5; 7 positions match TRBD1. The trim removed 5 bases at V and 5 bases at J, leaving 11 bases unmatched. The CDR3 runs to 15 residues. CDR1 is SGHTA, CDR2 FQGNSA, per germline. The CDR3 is CASSPNRGGRETQYF. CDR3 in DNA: TGTGCCAGCAGCCCGAACAGGGGTGGTAGGGAGACCCAGTACTTC.